Below are 8 T cell receptor beta chains sequenced from a single sample in a study of control samples from healthy donors and cancer patients. Clones were sequenced by immunoSEQ multiplex PCR, and TCRdb holds only the in-frame ones, with some missing. The sample holds fewer than 65,000 clones; over 85% are singletons and the top ten take around 1.6%. The sequenced sample consisted of PBMCs. These receptors were obtained from a middle-aged man with colorectal cancer.

This clone showed up just once. This chain joins TRBV7-9 and TRBJ2-3; 8 nucleotides align to TRBD2. The ends lost 7 bases at V and 0 bases at J; junction bases unmatched: 9. The CDR3 is 16 residues long. In germline, CDR1 is SEHNR, CDR2 FQNEAQ (reference sequence). CDR3 bases: TGTGCCAGCACTTATACTAGCGGCCGTAGCACAGATACGCAGTATTTT. It translates to CASTYTSGRSTDTQYF.

The chain is built from TRBV2 and TRBJ2-5, with TRBD1 as a possible D gene (5 bases). Germline V gives CDR1 SNHLY, CDR2 FYNNEI. V was cut by 6 bases and J by 5 bases, with 10 bases left in between. CDR3 length equals 12 residues. The chain's CDR3 is CASRGQWETQYF. CDR3 coding DNA: TGTGCCAGCAGGGGGCAGTGGGAGACCCAGTACTTC.

This clone showed up just a few times. One end of the junction varies from germline; a read error may be responsible. The chain recombines TRBV7-7 with TRBJ1-6; the D is unclear. Germline assignment: CDR1 SSHAT and CDR2 FNYEAQ (reference sequence). There are 13 residues in the CDR3. The CDR3 bases are TGTGCTAGCAGCCTGGACGATAATTCACCCCTCCACTTT. Translation: CASSLDDNSPLHF.

The chain links TRBV2 to TRBJ1-1; no definite D call. Trimming cost V 4 bases and J 4 bases, with 10 bases left between them. CDR1 and CDR2 (germline): SNHLY, FYNNEI. The CDR3 spans 13 residues. Here the CDR3 reads CASSAILGTEAFF. The CDR3 DNA sequence: TGTGCCAGCAGTGCGATCCTAGGCACTGAAGCTTTCTTT. Based on the CDR3 plus reference TRBV2 and TRBJ1-1, the full variable domain is EPEVTQTPSHQVTQMGQEVILRCVPISNHLYFYWYRQILGQKVEFLVSFYNNEISEKSEIFDDQFSVERPDGSNFTLKIRSTKLEDSAMYFCASSAILGTEAFFGQGTRLTVV.

This chain uses TRBV18 with TRBJ1-5; TRBD1 might be the D (5 bases). V lost 1 base to trimming and J lost 2 bases, with 9 bases between them. There are 15 residues in the CDR3. Germline V gene data show CDR1 as KGHSH and CDR2 as LQKENI. This CDR3 is CASSPRQGGNQPQHF. In nucleotides, the CDR3 is TGTGCCAGCTCACCACGGCAGGGCGGCAATCAGCCCCAGCATTTT.

In this sample, this clone turned up a few times. This chain joins TRBV19 and TRBJ1-6; weak D call: TRBD1 (5 bases). The CDR3 is 15 amino acids. Trimming took off 4 bases at V and 7 bases at J, with 14 bases between the two ends. Germline CDR1 LNHDA, CDR2 SQIVND (reference sequence). The CDR3 coding sequence is TGTGCCAGTAGTACCTTTCCCGGGGCAAATTCACCCCTCCACTTT. The encoded protein is CASSTFPGANSPLHF.

V and J are TRBV5-1 and TRBJ2-1; 7 bases map to TRBD1. Unmatched junction bases numbered 5, after V lost 4 bases and J lost 7 bases. The CDR3 extends over 13 amino acids. Germline-derived CDR1 and CDR2 are SGHRS and YFSETQ. As DNA, the CDR3 is TGCGCCAGCAGCGGGACACAGGGGAATGAGCAGTTCTTC. Its translation is CASSGTQGNEQFF.

This chain connects TRBV27 to TRBJ2-1; maybe TRBD2 (5 bases). V was shortened by 5 bases and J by 8 bases, with 16 bases between the two germline ends. Germline V gene data show CDR1 as MNHEY and CDR2 as SMNVEV (reference sequence). This CDR3 has 14 amino acids. CDR3 sequence (DNA): TGTGCCAGCAGTCCCGGCCCTAGCAACCATGAGCAGTTCTTC. As protein: CASSPGPSNHEQFF.